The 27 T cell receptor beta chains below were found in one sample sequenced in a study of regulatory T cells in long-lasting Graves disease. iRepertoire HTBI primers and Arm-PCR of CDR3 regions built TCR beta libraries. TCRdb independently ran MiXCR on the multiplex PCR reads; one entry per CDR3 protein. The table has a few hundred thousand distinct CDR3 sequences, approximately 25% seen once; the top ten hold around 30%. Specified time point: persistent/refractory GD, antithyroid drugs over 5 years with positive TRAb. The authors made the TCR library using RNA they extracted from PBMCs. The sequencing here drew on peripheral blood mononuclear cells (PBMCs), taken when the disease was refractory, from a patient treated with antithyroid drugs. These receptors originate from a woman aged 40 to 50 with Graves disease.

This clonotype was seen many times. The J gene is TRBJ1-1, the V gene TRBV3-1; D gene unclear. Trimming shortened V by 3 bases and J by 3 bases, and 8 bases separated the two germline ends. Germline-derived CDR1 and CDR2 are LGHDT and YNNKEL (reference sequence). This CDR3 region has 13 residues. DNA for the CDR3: TGTGCCAGCAGCCATGGGCGGCACACTGAAGCTTTCTTT. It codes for CASSHGRHTEAFF.

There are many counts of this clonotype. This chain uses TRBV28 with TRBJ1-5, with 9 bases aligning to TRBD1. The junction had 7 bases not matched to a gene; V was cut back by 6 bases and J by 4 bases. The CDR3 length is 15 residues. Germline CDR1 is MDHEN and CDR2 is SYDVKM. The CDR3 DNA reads TGTGCCAGCAGCTCTGGACAGGGGATGAATCAGCCCCAGCATTTT. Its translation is CASSSGQGMNQPQHF.

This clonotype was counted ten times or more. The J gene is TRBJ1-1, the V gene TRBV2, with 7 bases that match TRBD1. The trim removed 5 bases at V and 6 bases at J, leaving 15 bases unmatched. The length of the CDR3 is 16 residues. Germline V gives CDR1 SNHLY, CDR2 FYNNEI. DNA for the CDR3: TGTGCCAGCAGTTACGCCGGGGACAGTGCCCCGTCTGAAGCTTTCTTT. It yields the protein CASSYAGDSAPSEAFF.

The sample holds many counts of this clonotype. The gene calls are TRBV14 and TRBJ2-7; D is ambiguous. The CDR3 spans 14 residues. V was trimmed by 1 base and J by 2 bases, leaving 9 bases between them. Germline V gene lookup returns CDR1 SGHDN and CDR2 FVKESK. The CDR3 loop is CASSQGKLAYEQYF. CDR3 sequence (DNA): TGTGCCAGCAGCCAAGGCAAGCTAGCCTACGAGCAGTACTTC. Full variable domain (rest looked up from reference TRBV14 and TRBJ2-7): EAGVTQFPSHSVIEKGQTVTLRCDPISGHDNLYWYRRVMGKEIKFLLHFVKESKQDESGMPNNRFLAERTGGTYSTLKVQPAELEDSGVYFCASSQGKLAYEQYFGPGTRLTVT.

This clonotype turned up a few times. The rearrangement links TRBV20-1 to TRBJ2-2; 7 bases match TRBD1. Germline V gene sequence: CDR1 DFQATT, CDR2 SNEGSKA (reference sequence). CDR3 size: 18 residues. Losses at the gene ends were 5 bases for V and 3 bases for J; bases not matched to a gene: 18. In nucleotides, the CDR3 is TGCAGTGCTGATTTAGGGGGCAGGGGAAAACCAGACACCGGGGAGCTGTTTTTT. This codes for CSADLGGRGKPDTGELFF.

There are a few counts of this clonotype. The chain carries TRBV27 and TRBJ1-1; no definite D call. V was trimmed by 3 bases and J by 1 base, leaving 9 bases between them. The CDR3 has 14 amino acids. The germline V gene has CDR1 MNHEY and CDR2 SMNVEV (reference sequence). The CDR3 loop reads CASSFVAGNTEAFF. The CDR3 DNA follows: TGTGCCAGCAGTTTTGTGGCAGGGAACACTGAAGCTTTCTTT.

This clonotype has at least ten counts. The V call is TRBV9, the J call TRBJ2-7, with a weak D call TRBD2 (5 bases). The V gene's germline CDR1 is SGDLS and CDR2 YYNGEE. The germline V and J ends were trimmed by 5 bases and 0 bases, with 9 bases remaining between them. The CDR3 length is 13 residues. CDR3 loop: CASSVEDSYEQYF. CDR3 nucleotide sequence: TGTGCCAGCAGTGTGGAGGACTCCTACGAGCAGTACTTC.

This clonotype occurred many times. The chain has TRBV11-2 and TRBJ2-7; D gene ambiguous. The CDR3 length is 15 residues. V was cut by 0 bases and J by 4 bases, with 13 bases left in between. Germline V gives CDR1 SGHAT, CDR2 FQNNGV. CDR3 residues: CASSLDVGQRYEQYF. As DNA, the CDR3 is TGTGCCAGCAGCTTAGATGTAGGCCAGAGATACGAGCAGTACTTC. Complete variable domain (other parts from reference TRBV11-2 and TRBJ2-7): EAGVAQSPRYKIIEKRQSVAFWCNPISGHATLYWYQQILGQGPKLLIQFQNNGVVDDSQLPKDRFSAERLKGVDSTLKIQPAKLEDSAVYLCASSLDVGQRYEQYFGPGTRLTVT.

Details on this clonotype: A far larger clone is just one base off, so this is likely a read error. The CDR3 loop reads CASSQEGIIGVKTQYF. In DNA, the CDR3 is TGTGCCAGCAGCCAAGAGGGCATCATCGGGGTCAAGACCCAGTACTTC. The V and J genes are TRBV7-3 and TRBJ2-5, with D perhaps matching TRBD2 (5 bases). The CDR3 consists of 16 residues. Germline V gene lookup returns CDR1 SGHTA and CDR2 FQGTGA. Between the trimmed V and J ends, which lost 5 bases and 6 bases, there was a span of 22 bases. Based on the CDR3 plus reference TRBV7-3 and TRBJ2-5, the full variable domain is GAGVSQTPSNKVTEKGKYVELRCDPISGHTALYWYRQSLGQGPEFLIYFQGTGAADDSGLPNDRFFAVRPEGSVSTLKIQRTERGDSAVYLCASSQEGIIGVKTQYFGPGTRLLVL.

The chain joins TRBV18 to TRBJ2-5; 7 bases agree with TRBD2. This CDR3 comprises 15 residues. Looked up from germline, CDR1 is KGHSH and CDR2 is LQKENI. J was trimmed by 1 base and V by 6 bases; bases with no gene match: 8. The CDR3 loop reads CASSQRDYRQETQYF. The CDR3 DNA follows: TGTGCCAGCTCGCAACGGGACTACCGCCAAGAGACCCAGTACTTC.

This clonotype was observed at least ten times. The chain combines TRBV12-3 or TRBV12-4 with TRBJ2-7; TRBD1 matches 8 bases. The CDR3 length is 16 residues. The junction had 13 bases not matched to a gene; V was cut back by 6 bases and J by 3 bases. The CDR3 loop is CASSRGPRGRVYEQYF. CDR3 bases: TGTGCCAGCAGCCGAGGGCCCAGGGGGCGGGTCTACGAGCAGTACTTC.

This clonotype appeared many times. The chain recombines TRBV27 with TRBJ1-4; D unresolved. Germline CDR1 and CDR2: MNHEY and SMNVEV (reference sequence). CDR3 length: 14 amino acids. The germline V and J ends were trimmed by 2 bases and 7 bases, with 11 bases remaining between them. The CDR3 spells CASSLRPKGEKLFF. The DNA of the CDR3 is TGTGCCAGCAGTTTACGACCGAAAGGTGAAAAACTGTTTTTT.

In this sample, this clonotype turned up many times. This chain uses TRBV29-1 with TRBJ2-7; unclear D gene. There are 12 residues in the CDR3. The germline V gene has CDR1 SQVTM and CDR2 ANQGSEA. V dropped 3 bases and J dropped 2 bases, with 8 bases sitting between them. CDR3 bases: TGCAGCGTTGAGTCGGCTGCCTACGAGCAGTACTTC. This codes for CSVESAAYEQYF.

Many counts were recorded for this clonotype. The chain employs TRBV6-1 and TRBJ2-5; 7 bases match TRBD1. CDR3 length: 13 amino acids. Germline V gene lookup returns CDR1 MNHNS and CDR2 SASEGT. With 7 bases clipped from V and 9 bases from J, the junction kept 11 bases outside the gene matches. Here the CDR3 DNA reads TGTGCCAGCAAGTTACAGGGGATTGATCCCCAGTACTTC. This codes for CASKLQGIDPQYF.

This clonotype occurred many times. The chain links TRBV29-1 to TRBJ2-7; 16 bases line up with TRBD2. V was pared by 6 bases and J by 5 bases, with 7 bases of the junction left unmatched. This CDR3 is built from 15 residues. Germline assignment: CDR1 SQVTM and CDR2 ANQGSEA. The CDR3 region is CSVPGLAGGLNEQYF. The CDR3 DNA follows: TGCAGCGTACCGGGACTAGCGGGAGGGCTCAACGAGCAGTACTTC.

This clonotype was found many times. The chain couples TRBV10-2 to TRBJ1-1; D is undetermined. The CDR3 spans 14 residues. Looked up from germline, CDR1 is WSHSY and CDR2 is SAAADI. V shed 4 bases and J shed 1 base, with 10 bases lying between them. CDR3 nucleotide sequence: TGCGCCAGCAGTGCTGACGGTGGGAACACTGAAGCTTTCTTT. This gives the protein CASSADGGNTEAFF.

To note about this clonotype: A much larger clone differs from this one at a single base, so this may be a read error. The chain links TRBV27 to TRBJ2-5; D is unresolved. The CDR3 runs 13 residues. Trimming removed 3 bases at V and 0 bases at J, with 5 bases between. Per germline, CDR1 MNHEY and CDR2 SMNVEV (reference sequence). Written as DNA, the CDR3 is TGTGCCAGCAGTTTCCAGAACCAAGAGACCCAGTACTTC. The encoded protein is CASSFQNQETQYF.

Here the CDR3 reads CSRSGSDTDTQYF. The CDR3 coding sequence is TGCAGTCGAAGCGGGTCTGACACAGATACGCAGTATTTT. The V call is TRBV20-1, the J call TRBJ2-3; D perhaps matches TRBD2 (6 bases). CDR3 length: 13 amino acids. Germline-derived CDR1 and CDR2 are DFQATT and SNEGSKA (reference sequence). The V gene lost 8 bases and the J gene lost 2 bases, with 14 bases spanning the gap.

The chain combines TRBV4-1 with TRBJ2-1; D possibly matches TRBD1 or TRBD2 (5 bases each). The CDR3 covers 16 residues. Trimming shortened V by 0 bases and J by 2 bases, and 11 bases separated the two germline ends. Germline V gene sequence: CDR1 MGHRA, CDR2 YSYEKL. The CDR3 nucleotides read TGCGCCAGCAGCCAAGATATGAGGGACCCCTACAATGAGCAGTTCTTC. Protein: CASSQDMRDPYNEQFF.

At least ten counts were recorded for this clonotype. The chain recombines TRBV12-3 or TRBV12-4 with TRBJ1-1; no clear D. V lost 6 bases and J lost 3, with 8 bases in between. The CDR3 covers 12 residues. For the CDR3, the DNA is TGTGCCAGCAGGACGAGGGACACTGAAGCTTTCTTT. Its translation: CASRTRDTEAFF.

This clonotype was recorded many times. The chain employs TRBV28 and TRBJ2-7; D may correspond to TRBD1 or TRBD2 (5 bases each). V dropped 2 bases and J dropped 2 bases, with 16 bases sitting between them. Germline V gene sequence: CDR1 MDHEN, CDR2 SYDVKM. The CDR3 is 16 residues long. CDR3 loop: CASSLPTGTVTYEQYF. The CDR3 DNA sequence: TGTGCCAGCAGTTTACCCACCGGGACGGTGACCTACGAGCAGTACTTC.

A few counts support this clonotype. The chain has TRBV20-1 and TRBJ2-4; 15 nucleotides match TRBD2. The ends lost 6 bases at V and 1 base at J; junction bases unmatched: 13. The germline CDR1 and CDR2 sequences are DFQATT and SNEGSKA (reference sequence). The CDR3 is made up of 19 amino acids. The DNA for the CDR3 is TGCAGTGCCCTCCCCTGGGGACTAGCGGGAGGATTGGCCAAAAACATTCAGTACTTC. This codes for CSALPWGLAGGLAKNIQYF.

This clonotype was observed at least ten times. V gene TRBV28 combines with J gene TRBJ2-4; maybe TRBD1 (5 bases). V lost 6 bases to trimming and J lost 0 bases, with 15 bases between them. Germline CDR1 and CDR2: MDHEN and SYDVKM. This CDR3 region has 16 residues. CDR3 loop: CASRSRAYVAKNIQYF. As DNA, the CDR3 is TGTGCCAGCAGGTCCAGGGCGTATGTAGCCAAAAACATTCAGTACTTC.

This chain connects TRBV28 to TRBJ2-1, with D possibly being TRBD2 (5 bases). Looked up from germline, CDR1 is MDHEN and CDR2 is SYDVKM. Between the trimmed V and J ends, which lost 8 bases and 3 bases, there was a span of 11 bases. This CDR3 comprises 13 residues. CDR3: CASLSGNYNEQFF. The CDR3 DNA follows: TGTGCCAGCCTGTCGGGGAACTACAATGAGCAGTTCTTC.

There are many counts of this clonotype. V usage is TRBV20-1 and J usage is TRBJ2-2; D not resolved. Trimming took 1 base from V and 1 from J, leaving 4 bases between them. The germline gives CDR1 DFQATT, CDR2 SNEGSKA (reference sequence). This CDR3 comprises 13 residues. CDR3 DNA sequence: TGCAGTGCTAGAGGTGGGAACACCGGGGAGCTGTTTTTT. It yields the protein CSARGGNTGELFF.

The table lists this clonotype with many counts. The CDR3 bases are TGTGCCAGCAGGCCCCAACAGGGAACAGGCACTGAAGCTTTCTTT. It translates to CASRPQQGTGTEAFF. The chain recombines TRBV2 with TRBJ1-1; a weak D match, TRBD1 (6 bases). The germline gives CDR1 SNHLY, CDR2 FYNNEI. The CDR3 is 15 amino acids. The V end lost 6 bases, the J end lost 4 bases, and 18 bases lay between the germline ends.

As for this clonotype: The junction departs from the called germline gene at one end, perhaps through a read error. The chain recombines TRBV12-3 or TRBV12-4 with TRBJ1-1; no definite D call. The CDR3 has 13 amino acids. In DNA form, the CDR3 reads TGTGCCAGCAGTTTTCTATTGAACACTGGAGCTTTCTTT. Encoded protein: CASSFLLNTGAFF.